The 10 T cell receptor beta chains presented below share a single source sample, sequenced in a study of T cells after yellow fever vaccination. TCRdb reanalysed the 5' RACE reads using MiXCR and keeps one entry per CDR3 protein. The sample consists of hundreds of thousands of distinct CDR3 sequences, about 13% of them appearing once. Sequenced material: PBMCs, taken on the day of the yellow fever booster vaccination. The receptors were sampled from a man younger than 40 who received the YFV17D yellow fever vaccine.

This clonotype was counted between two and nine times. CDR3 sequence: CAISESIDYEQYF. The CDR3 nucleotides read TGTGCCATCAGTGAGTCAATAGACTACGAGCAGTACTTC. This rearrangement joins TRBV10-3 to TRBJ2-7; D is uncertain. CDR1 and CDR2 (germline): ENHRY, SYGVKD. This CDR3 has 13 amino acids. V was trimmed by 0 bases and J by 3 bases, leaving 6 bases between them.

This clonotype was picked up many times. This chain connects TRBV18 to TRBJ2-7; D is undetermined. The CDR3 totals 14 residues. The germline gives CDR1 KGHSH, CDR2 LQKENI. With 4 bases removed from V and 6 bases from J, the gap between germline ends came to 16 bases. The CDR3 spells CASSRSPGSGEQYF. In DNA form, the CDR3 reads TGTGCCAGCTCACGCTCCCCTGGAAGTGGCGAGCAGTACTTC.

This clonotype has a handful of counts. Here the CDR3 DNA reads TGTGCCAGCAGCACAGGGGGCCGGACTGAAGCTTTCTTT. It is translated as CASSTGGRTEAFF. The chain couples TRBV12-3 or TRBV12-4 to TRBJ1-1; 9 bases map to TRBD1. V gave up 6 bases and J gave up 5 bases; unmatched junction bases: 4. The CDR3 is 13 amino acids.

This clonotype was found a few times. CDR3 bases: TGTGCCAGCAGCCAAGAGTACATTTACGAGCAGTACTTC. It is translated as CASSQEYIYEQYF. The chain couples TRBV3-1 to TRBJ2-7, with D unclear. This CDR3 has 13 residues. V gave up 0 bases and J gave up 4 bases, with 7 bases separating them. Looked up from germline, CDR1 is LGHDT and CDR2 is YNNKEL (reference sequence).

This clonotype turned up a few times. V is TRBV4-3 and J is TRBJ2-7, with D possibly being TRBD2 (6 bases). Per the germline V gene, CDR1 is LGHNA and CDR2 is YSLEER. The CDR3 spans 17 residues. The V end was cut by 0 bases, the J end by 0 bases, with 15 bases between. The CDR3 protein is CASSQESEIADSYEQYF. Here the CDR3 DNA reads TGCGCCAGCAGCCAAGAAAGTGAGATAGCGGACTCCTACGAGCAGTACTTC.

This clonotype has a handful of counts. CDR3 sequence: CASSLAPGINNEQYF. Written as DNA, the CDR3 is TGCGCCAGCAGCTTGGCTCCAGGGATAAACAACGAGCAGTACTTC. V usage is TRBV5-1 and J usage is TRBJ2-7, with D maybe TRBD1 (5 bases). CDR1 and CDR2 from the germline V gene are SGHRS and YFSETQ. The ends were cut back, 0 bases at V and 5 bases at J, with 15 bases in the middle. This CDR3 contains 15 residues.

This clonotype came up a few times. The rearrangement links TRBV19 to TRBJ1-4, with a tentative D call TRBD1 (5 bases). Germline V CDR1 and CDR2: LNHDA, SQIVND (reference sequence). CDR3 length: 14 residues. V lost 1 base, J lost 6 bases, and 9 bases lay in between. The CDR3 sequence: CASSIAGTDEKLFF. Written as DNA, the CDR3 is TGTGCCAGTAGTATAGCCGGGACGGATGAAAAACTGTTTTTT.

At least ten counts were recorded for this clonotype. The rearrangement links TRBV4-3 to TRBJ1-1; D not resolved. Germline CDR1 LGHNA, CDR2 YSLEER. The V end was cut by 2 bases, the J end by 5 bases, with 15 bases between. The CDR3 has 15 amino acids. CDR3 residues: CASSQLGSPTTEAFF. In nucleotides, the CDR3 is TGCGCCAGCAGCCAACTGGGCAGCCCAACAACTGAAGCTTTCTTT.

This clonotype was seen many times. This sequence joins TRBV29-1 and TRBJ2-7; TRBD2 aligns across 12 bases. Germline assignment: CDR1 SQVTM and CDR2 ANQGSEA. CDR3 length equals 12 residues. The ends lost 7 bases at V and 5 bases at J; junction bases unmatched: 3. The CDR3 DNA sequence: TGCAGCGCGAGGACTAGCGGGAACGAGCAGTACTTC. It codes for CSARTSGNEQYF.

This clonotype was found many times. The chain is built from TRBV12-3 or TRBV12-4 and TRBJ2-2, with 9 nucleotides matching TRBD1. There are 14 residues in the CDR3. J lost 2 bases, V lost 7 bases, and 2 bases had no gene match. In DNA form, the CDR3 reads TGTGCCAGCACGGGACAGGGAAACACCGGGGAGCTGTTTTTT. Its protein is CASTGQGNTGELFF.